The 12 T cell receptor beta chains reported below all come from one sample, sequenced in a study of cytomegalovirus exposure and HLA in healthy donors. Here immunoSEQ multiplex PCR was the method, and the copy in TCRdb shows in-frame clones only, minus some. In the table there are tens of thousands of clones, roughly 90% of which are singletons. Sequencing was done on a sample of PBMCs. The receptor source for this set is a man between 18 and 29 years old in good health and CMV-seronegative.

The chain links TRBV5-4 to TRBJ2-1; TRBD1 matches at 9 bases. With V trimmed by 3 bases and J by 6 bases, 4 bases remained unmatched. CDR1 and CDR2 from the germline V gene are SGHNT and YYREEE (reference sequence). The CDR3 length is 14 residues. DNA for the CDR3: TGTGCCAGCAGCTATATGACAGGGGGCAATGAGCAGTTCTTC. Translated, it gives CASSYMTGGNEQFF.

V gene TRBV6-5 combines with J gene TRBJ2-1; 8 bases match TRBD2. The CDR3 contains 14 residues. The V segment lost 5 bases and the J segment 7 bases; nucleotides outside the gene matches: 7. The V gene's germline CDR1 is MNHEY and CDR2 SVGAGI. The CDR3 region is CASSRLAPGNEQFF. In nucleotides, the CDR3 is TGTGCCAGCAGTCGACTAGCGCCCGGGAATGAGCAGTTCTTC.

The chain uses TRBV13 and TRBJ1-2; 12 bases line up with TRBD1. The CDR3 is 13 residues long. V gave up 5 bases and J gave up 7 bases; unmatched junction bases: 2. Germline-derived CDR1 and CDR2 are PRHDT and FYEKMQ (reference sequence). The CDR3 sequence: CASSRDRGLGYTF. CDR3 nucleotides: TGTGCCAGCAGCCGGGACAGGGGGCTTGGCTACACCTTC.

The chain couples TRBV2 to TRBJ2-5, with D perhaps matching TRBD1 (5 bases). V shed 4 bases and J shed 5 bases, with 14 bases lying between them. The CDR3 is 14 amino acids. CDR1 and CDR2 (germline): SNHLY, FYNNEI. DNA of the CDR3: TGTGCCAGCAGTGTGTTAGGGGAAGGGGAGACCCAGTACTTC. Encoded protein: CASSVLGEGETQYF.

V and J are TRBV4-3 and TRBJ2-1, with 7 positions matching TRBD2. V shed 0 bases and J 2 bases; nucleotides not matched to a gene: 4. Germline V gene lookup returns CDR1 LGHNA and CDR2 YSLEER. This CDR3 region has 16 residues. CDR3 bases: TGCGCCAGCAGCCAAGATTGGCGGGGGACCTACAATGAGCAGTTCTTC. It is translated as CASSQDWRGTYNEQFF.

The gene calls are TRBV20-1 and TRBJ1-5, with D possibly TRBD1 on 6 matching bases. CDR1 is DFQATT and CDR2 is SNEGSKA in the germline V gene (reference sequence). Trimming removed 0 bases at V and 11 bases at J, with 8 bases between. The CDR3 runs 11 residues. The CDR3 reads CSARDRGSQHF. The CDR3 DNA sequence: TGCAGTGCTAGAGACAGGGGTTCCCAGCATTTT.

CDR3 nucleotides: TGTGCCAGCAGCCAAGATATCGGGGGGCATGGTGGCTACACCTTC. Protein: CASSQDIGGHGGYTF. This chain links TRBV4-2 with TRBJ1-2; D perhaps matches TRBD1 (6 bases). The CDR3 runs to 15 residues. The germline CDR1 and CDR2 sequences are LGHNA and YNFKEQ. V dropped 0 bases and J dropped 7 bases, with 15 bases sitting between them.

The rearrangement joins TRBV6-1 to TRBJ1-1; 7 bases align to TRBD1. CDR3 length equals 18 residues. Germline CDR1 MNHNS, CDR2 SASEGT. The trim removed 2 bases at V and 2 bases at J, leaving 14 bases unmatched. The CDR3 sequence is CASSEWLTGSASNTEAFF. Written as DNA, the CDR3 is TGTGCCAGCAGTGAATGGTTGACAGGGAGCGCCTCCAACACTGAAGCTTTCTTT.

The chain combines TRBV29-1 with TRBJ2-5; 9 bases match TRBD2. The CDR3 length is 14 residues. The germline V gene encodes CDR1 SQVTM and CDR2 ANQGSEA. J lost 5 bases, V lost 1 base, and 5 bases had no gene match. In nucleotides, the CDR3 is TGCAGCGTTGAAGCTAGCGGGGCAATGGAGACCCAGTACTTC. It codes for CSVEASGAMETQYF. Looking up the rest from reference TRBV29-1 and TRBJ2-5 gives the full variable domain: SAVISQKPSRDICQRGTSLTIQCQVDSQVTMMFWYRQQPGQSLTLIATANQGSEATYESGFVIDKFPISRPNLTFSTLTVSNMSPEDSSIYLCSVEASGAMETQYFGPGTRLLVL.

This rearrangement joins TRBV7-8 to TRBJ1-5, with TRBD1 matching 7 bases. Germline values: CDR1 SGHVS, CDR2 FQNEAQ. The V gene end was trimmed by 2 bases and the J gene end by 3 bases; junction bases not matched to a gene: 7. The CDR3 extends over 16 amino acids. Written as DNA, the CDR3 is TGTGCCAGCAGCTTACAACCGACAGGGTCCAATCAGCCCCAGCATTTT. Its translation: CASSLQPTGSNQPQHF.

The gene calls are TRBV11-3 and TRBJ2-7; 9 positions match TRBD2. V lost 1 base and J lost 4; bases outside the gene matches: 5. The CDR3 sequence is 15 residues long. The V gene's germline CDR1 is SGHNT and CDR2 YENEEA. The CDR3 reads CASSLATSGSYEQYF. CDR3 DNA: TGTGCCAGCAGCTTAGCCACTAGCGGGTCATACGAGCAGTACTTC. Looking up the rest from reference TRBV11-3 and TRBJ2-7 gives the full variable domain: EAGVVQSPRYKIIEKKQPVAFWCNPISGHNTLYWYLQNLGQGPELLIRYENEEAVDDSQLPKDRFSAERLKGVDSTLKIQPAELGDSAVYLCASSLATSGSYEQYFGPGTRLTVT.

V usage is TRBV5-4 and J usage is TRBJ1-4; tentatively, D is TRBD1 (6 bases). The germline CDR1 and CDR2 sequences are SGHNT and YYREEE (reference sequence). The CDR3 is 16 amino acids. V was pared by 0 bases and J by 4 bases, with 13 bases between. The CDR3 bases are TGTGCCAGCAGCTTGGGTATCGGGGGGCGTAATGAAAAACTGTTTTTT. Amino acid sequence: CASSLGIGGRNEKLFF.